Listed below are T cell receptor beta chains from one sample, sequenced in a study of T cells expressing NK-cell markers. TCRdb reprocessed the 5' RACE reads, with one entry per CDR3 protein and no DNA. The sample table sets out approximately 380,000 distinct CDR3 sequences. The sequenced sample was blood T cells: a sorted CD56 or NKG2C T cell subset, CD4+ or CD8+ T cells, or bulk PBMC T cells (not recorded which). Every receptor here comes from a man aged 18-70 years in good health. Both conserved end residues are part of each CDR3.

>TRBV7-9|TRBJ2-5
CASSSEQGLGQETQYF
>TRBV5-1|TRBJ2-3
CASSLELAPPQYF
>TRBV11-1|TRBJ1-1
CASSFRGASFF
>TRBV19|TRBJ2-1
CASSIIEAGAHNEQFF
>TRBV15|TRBJ2-1
CATSRGVAGSQNEQFF
>TRBV2|TRBJ2-5
CASIAQMGHHYF
>TRBV12-5|TRBJ2-5
CASGLEGTGGGETQYF
>TRBV3-1|TRBJ2-5
CASSGLGGTQYF
>TRBV20-1|TRBJ2-3
CSARAAGGDTQYF
>TRBV3-1|TRBJ2-2
CASSQDHNTGELFF
>TRBV7-9|TRBJ2-5
CASSLDSSAAWGTQYF
>TRBV6-1|TRBJ1-4
CASSEYVTGNNEKLFF
>TRBV4-1|TRBJ2-2
CASSQVLAGVIGELFF
>TRBV7-2|TRBJ2-7
CASSRTGTGLYEQYF
>TRBV7-2|TRBJ2-7
CASRQGGTEQYF
>TRBV2|TRBJ1-6
CASRRDRGGSPLHF